This T cell receptor beta chain was captured by sequencing in a study of blood T cell repertoires in COVID-19 (dated by TCRdb to the early 2020s). In the study overall: The collaborator samples originated in the United States, Italy and Spain and spanned the acute and convalescent phases of COVID-19. Samples came from the ongoing ImmuneRACE study (first 160 participants) plus 1,254 subjects from 6 global collaborators. A de-identified subject ID, COVID-19 status, age in years and sex were almost always included in the sample metadata. Subjects who had been exposed to COVID-19, were actively infected with it, or had recovered from it provided the deeply sampled blood TCRbeta repertoires that made up the dataset. The repertoires were made available in a free public database intended to serve as a resource for research on the immune response to SARS-CoV-2. The prospective study material was composed of cDNA or gDNA derived from T cells, B-cell-depleted T cells, or PBMCs. Where available, HLA class I and class II types were obtained from metadata supplied by the sample provider rather than from assay-based typing.

Germline trimming: 6 bases from V, 1 base from J; junction bases outside gene matches: 9. From the cysteine through the phenylalanine, the CDR3 covers 15 amino acids. CDR3 DNA is the only sequence kept; it has 45 bases, read in frame from the first base. The germline V gene (reference sequence) sets CDR1 to MNHNY and CDR2 to SVGAGI. TCRbeta CDR3 regions were amplified from genomic DNA by means of the immunoSEQ Assay, a bias-controlled multiplex PCR. The authors processed their data as follows. Nucleated cell counts per sample were estimated from amplification of reference gene primers within the assay. To quantify the absolute abundance of each unique TCRbeta CDR3 rearrangement, sequence reads were collapsed and filtered. Productive Simpson clonality was computed per sample as the square root of Simpson's diversity index over productive rearrangements. Imported from immuneACCESS, the table was reduced by TCRdb to in-frame sequences with V and J called. These copies leave out some clones; in studies compared against another copy, an unresolved V gene accounts for under half, and the cause of the remainder is not known. The D gene and trimming were derived from the DNA, and the V and J assignments and clone size from that table. The sample table records about 160,000 clones; approximately 85% of these occur just once. The top ten hold 1% to 1.5% of the sample.

The full study reports these points: The amount of clinical and demographic metadata varied by source and participant and was provided uncurated.

Another Seattle source contributed samples from volunteer blood donors who had recovered from COVID-19. Each collaborating institution followed its own protocols to collect whole blood in K2EDTA tubes. For TCRbeta analysis, collaborators shipped samples as frozen whole blood, isolated PBMCs, or DNA extracted from either of those sample types. In the case of this clone: Its specific antigen is unknown. No clone much larger than this one lies a single base away; base qualities are absent.

Sequencing was done on a sample of peripheral blood. The receptor was isolated from a man in his 60s who had recovered from COVID-19. The V and J genes are TRBV6-6 and TRBJ2-7, and 7 junction bases match TRBD1. The CDR3 region has the sequence CASRDPGQASYEQYF. The DNA sequence is as follows: TGTGCCAGCAGAGACCCAGGACAGGCATCCTACGAGCAGTACTTC.